The TCR beta chain described here comes from a study of T cells after yellow fever vaccination (dated by TCRdb to the late 2010s). Describing the broader study: Libraries from fractions with low cell numbers were prepared with the SMART-Seq v4 Ultra Low Input RNA kit. Blood was collected at multiple timepoints before and after primary and secondary immunization, and bulk PBMC replicates and cell subsets were isolated. The cohort comprised two healthy male donors, one aged 18 to 30 and one aged 30 to 40 years. To track T-cell clones before and after primary and booster YFV17D yellow fever vaccination, bulk TCR alpha and beta repertoires were sequenced longitudinally. General study outcomes and caveats: Most clones expanded after primary vaccination (almost 98% of CD4 and 88% of CD8) were re-detected after the booster, suggesting that broad memory maintenance occurred. A small fraction of clonotypes appeared in both the CD4 and CD8 compartments, likely as a result of convergent recombination. Compared with the primary T-cell response, the secondary T-cell response was faster but weaker, reaching its peak on day 5 rather than on day 15. Because abundant contaminating clonotypes from the bulk population could be contained in FACS-sorted repertoires, computational filtering was required. Because only two donors were included in the study, the extent to which the findings can be generalized is limited.

The germline V gene specifies SGDLS as CDR1 and YYNGEE as CDR2. Trimming takes 4 bases off V and 9 bases off J; junction bases not matched to a gene: 5. The CDR3, cysteine through phenylalanine, is 13 amino acids long. CDR3 DNA only is kept here, 39 bases in frame from base 1. Synthesis of TCR cDNA relied on 5'RACE template switching, a step that introduced a universal primer site along with unique molecular identifiers. cDNA synthesis was primed from both the TCR alpha and TCR beta constant segments. Libraries were amplified in two PCR steps, with sample barcodes and sequencing adapters added in the second step. Sequencing of libraries was done on Illumina HiSeq 2500 (2x100 bp) or NovaSeq (2x150 bp). On the study's bioinformatics: Reads were demultiplexed and collapsed into UMI consensus sequences with MIGEC, and V(D)J alignment was performed with MiXCR. Vaccine-responding clonotypes were identified with edgeR using replicate PBMC samples, with FDR below 0.01 and a log2 fold change above 5 up to day 15 being required. CD4 or CD8 identity was assigned to each bulk clonotype according to whether the clonotype was present at higher abundance in the sequenced CD4 repertoire or the sequenced CD8 repertoire. TCRdb reran the public reads through fastp at Q25 and MiXCR, keeping productive beta chains. Duplicate CDR3 protein sequences are folded into a single record with the most common DNA and genes. These V and J calls are TCRdb output, not the study's own analysis. For this sample there are about 350,000 distinct CDR3 sequences; around 8.1% appear just once. Of the sample, approximately 16% falls within the top ten clones.

The label giving this sample's treatment or condition can be read as: live attenuated yellow fever vaccine strain. At every blood-draw timepoint, two biological replicates of bulk PBMCs were collected. PBMCs were isolated from peripheral blood using a standard Ficoll-Paque protocol. TriZol was used to extract RNA from bulk PBMCs, CD4 and CD8 fractions, and dextramer-positive and dextramer-negative fractions. Notes on this clonotype: Its target antigen remains unknown. Qualities for individual bases were not recorded, and no much larger clone is one base off.

The sample in question was PBMCs, obtained roughly 45 days after the first yellow fever vaccination. This receptor chain uses TRBV9 and TRBJ2-1; the junction holds 9 bases that match TRBD2. The sequence was collected from a man between 18 and 29 years old who received the YFV17D yellow fever vaccine. The nucleotide sequence reads as follows: TGTGCCAGCAGCCTAGCGGGGAAGGGTGAGCAGTTCTTC. Its translation reads: CASSLAGKGEQFF.